This record concerns one T cell receptor beta chain sequence. The ends lost 4 bases at V and 7 bases at J; junction bases unmatched: 8. Per the germline V gene, CDR1 is SGHAT and CDR2 is FQNNGV. This CDR3 region has 15 residues. This record belongs to a study of blood T cell repertoires in COVID-19. Study background: Samples representing acute and convalescent COVID-19 were sourced from the United States, Italy and Spain. T cells, B-cell-depleted T cells, or PBMCs supplied cDNA or gDNA.

Study processing details: Reference gene primer amplification in the assay estimated nucleated cell counts. Here immunoSEQ multiplex PCR was the method, and the copy in TCRdb shows in-frame clones only, minus some. V, J and clone size reflect that table, while D and trimming were determined from the DNA. The sample lists about 73,000 clones, over 70% occurring once. This chain connects TRBV11-2 to TRBJ2-3, with 10 positions matching TRBD1. The sequence was collected from a man in his 60s with acute or convalescent COVID-19. Input material: peripheral blood. CDR3 nucleotide sequence: TGTGCCAGCAGCTCATTGGGACAGGGGTCGAATACGCAGTATTTT. Translation: CASSSLGQGSNTQYF.